This T cell receptor beta chain was sequenced in a study of T cell responses to AZD1222 COVID-19 vaccine. Remarks on this clone: Its antigen is unknown.

The germline V and J ends were trimmed by 2 bases and 2 bases, with 10 bases remaining between them. Germline V CDR1 and CDR2: LGHNT, FRNRAP. CDR3 size: 14 residues. Study-wide points: Females made up more of the donors, who were largely white British, and clonal diversity may have come out too low. Of the AZD1222 recipients, only 5 to 7 were seropositive at baseline. Spike-specific TCR breadth and depth were elevated following two AZD1222 doses.

Profiling relied on immunoSEQ multiplex PCR, and the TCRdb table lists in-frame clones only, not all of them. Of roughly 66,000 clones listed, about 83% were seen once; the top ten hold approximately 7%. The receptor was derived from an adult in good health. This chain links TRBV12-5 with TRBJ2-7; D is unresolved. Sequenced here: peripheral blood, sampled on day 0 of AZD1222 vaccination. The DNA of the CDR3 is TGTGCTAGTGGTTTGCTATCGGCAACCTACGAGCAGTACTTC. Its translation is CASGLLSATYEQYF.